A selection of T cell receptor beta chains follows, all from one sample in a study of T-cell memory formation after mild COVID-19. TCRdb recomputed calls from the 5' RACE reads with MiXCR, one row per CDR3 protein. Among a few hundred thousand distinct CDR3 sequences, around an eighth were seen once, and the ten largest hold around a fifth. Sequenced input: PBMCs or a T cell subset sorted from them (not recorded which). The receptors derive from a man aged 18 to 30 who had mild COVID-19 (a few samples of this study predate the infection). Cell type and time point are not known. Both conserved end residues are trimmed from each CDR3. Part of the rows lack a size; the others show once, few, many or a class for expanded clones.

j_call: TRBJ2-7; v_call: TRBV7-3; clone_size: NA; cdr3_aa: ASSLVDSYEQY
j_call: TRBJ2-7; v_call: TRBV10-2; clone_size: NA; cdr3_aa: ASARDRVSYEQY
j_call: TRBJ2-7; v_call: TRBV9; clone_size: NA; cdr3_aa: ASSVAYSGLEQY
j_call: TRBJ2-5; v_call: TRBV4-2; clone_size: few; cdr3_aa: ASSQEGKTSGGETQY
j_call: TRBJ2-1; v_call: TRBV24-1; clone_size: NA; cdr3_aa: ATSDPSRTSGSYNEQF
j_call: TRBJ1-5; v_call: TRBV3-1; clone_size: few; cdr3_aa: ASSQQGFQPQH
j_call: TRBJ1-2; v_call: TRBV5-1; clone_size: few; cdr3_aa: ASRFSTGNGYT
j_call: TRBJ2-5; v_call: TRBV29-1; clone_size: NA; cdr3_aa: SVRPPRQKETQY
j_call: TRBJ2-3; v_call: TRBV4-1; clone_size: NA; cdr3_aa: ASSQETNPSTDTQY
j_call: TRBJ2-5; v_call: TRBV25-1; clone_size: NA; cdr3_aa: ASSDSRGVWTQY
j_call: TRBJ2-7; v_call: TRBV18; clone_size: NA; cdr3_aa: ASSLDSPAYEQY
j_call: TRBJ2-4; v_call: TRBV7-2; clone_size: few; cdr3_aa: ASKSVGFGKNIQY
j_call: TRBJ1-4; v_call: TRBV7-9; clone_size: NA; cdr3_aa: ASSSPKQGRGEKLF
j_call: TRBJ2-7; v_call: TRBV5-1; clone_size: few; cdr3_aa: ASSLAQAYEQY
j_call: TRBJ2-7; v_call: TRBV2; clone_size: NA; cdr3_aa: ASSEATRSYEQY
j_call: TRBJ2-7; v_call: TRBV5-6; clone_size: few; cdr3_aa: ASSLTPAGVHEQY
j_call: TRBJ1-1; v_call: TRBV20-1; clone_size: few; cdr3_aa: SARGGQWNTEAF
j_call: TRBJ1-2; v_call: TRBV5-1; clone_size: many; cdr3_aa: ASSLAALGPGGYT
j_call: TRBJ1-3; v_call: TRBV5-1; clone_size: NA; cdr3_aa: ASSLDTGISGNTIY
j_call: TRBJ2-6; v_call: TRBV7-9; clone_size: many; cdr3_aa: ASSLGQPGANVLT
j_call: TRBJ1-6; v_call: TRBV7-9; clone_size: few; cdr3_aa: ASSLQRASSYNSPLH
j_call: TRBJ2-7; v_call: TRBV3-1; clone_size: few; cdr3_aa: ASSGGDRIYEQY